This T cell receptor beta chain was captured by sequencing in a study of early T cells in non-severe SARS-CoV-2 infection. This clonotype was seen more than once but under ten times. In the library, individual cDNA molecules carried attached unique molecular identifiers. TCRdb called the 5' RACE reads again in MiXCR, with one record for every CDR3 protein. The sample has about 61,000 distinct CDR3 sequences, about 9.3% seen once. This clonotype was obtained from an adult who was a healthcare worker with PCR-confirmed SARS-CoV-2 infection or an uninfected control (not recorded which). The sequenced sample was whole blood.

CDR3 sequence reads: CASRLRTGENTEAFF. CDR3 coding DNA: TGTGCCAGCAGACTAAGGACAGGGGAGAACACTGAAGCTTTCTTT. The chain is built from TRBV27 and TRBJ1-1, with 9 positions matching TRBD1. V gave up 6 bases and J gave up 1 base; unmatched junction bases: 6. The germline V gene encodes CDR1 MNHEY and CDR2 SMNVEV (reference sequence). This CDR3 has 15 amino acids.